The 16 T cell receptor beta chains below were found in one sample sequenced in a study of T cell responses to AZD1222 COVID-19 vaccine. Method: immunoSEQ multiplex PCR; TCRdb's copy keeps in-frame clones and lacks some. The profile shows under 95,000 clones, 65% to 90% of them singletons. The starting material was peripheral blood, obtained on day 0 of AZD1222 vaccination. The receptors shown here come from an adult in good health.

The V gene is TRBV3-1 (or the pseudogene TRBV3-2), the J gene TRBJ2-4, with 13 bases matching TRBD2. The CDR3 is made up of 17 amino acids. Germline V gene lookup returns CDR1 LGHDT and CDR2 YNNKEL (reference sequence). Trimming at V came to 1 base and at J to 4 bases, leaving 4 bases not matched to a gene. The CDR3 is CASSQGTSGRRKNIQYF. CDR3 bases: TGTGCCAGCAGCCAAGGGACTAGCGGGAGAAGGAAAAACATTCAGTACTTC.

This sequence joins TRBV7-2 and TRBJ2-7; D ambiguous. The CDR3 runs 15 residues. Trimming took off 1 base at V and 2 bases at J, with 12 bases between the two ends. Germline CDR1 is SGHTA and CDR2 is FQGNSA. The CDR3 spells CASSLVGPATYEQYF. CDR3 nucleotide sequence: TGTGCCAGCAGCTTAGTGGGCCCCGCGACCTACGAGCAGTACTTC. Filled out from reference TRBV7-2 and TRBJ2-7, the complete variable domain reads GAGVSQSPSNKVTEKGKDVELRCDPISGHTALYWYRQSLGQGLEFLIYFQGNSAPDKSGLPSDRFSAERTGGSVSTLTIQRTQQEDSAVYLCASSLVGPATYEQYFGPGTRLTVT.

The chain is built from TRBV9 and TRBJ2-7; perhaps D is TRBD1 or TRBD2 (5 bases each). The CDR3 has 14 amino acids. The germline CDR1 and CDR2 sequences are SGDLS and YYNGEE. V lost 4 bases and J 3 bases, leaving 14 bases between the germline ends. CDR3 coding DNA: TGTGCCAGCAGCCCCCGGGACGGACTCTACGAGCAGTACTTC. This gives the protein CASSPRDGLYEQYF.

The chain carries TRBV4-3 and TRBJ2-5; D may match TRBD1 or TRBD2 (6 bases each). Germline V gene lookup returns CDR1 LGHNA and CDR2 YSLEER. The CDR3 length is 15 residues. With 5 bases removed from V and 5 bases from J, the gap between germline ends came to 18 bases. As DNA, the CDR3 is TGCGCCAGCAGCTTTAGACTAGGAGGGGGTGAGACCCAGTACTTC. Protein sequence: CASSFRLGGGETQYF.

The chain carries TRBV2 and TRBJ2-2; D gene ambiguous. Trimming removed 0 bases from V and 1 base from J, with 12 bases in between. The CDR3 sequence is 17 residues long. Per germline, CDR1 SNHLY and CDR2 FYNNEI. CDR3 sequence: CASSEAGAWQNTGELFF. The CDR3 DNA is TGTGCCAGCAGTGAAGCGGGTGCTTGGCAGAACACCGGGGAGCTGTTTTTT.

The chain carries TRBV7-8 and TRBJ2-5; D may be TRBD2 (7 bases). Trimming stripped 6 bases from V and 4 bases from J, with 15 bases between. CDR1 and CDR2 (germline): SGHVS, FQNEAQ. The CDR3 has 14 amino acids. The CDR3 spells CASSRTGGGETQYF. Written as DNA, the CDR3 is TGTGCCAGCAGTCGGACGGGGGGCGGAGAGACCCAGTACTTC.

The chain combines TRBV4-2 with TRBJ2-3; D is unclear. CDR1 and CDR2 (germline): LGHNA, YNFKEQ. Deletions cut 1 base from V and 9 bases from J, with 5 bases between. There are 11 residues in the CDR3. CDR3 region: CASSQGVTQYF. For the CDR3, the DNA is TGTGCCAGCAGCCAAGGAGTGACGCAGTATTTT.

This clone has a handful of counts. This chain uses TRBV28 with TRBJ2-7; 9 bases agree with TRBD1. Germline CDR1 reads MDHEN; CDR2 reads SYDVKM. There are 18 residues in the CDR3. The V segment lost 6 bases and the J segment 4 bases; nucleotides outside the gene matches: 19. For the CDR3, the DNA is TGTGCCAGCAGGACCTCCAGGCCCGTAGGACAGGGGTGGTACGAGCAGTACTTC. This translates into CASRTSRPVGQGWYEQYF.

The rearrangement uses TRBV10-3 and TRBJ2-3; TRBD2 is a possible D gene (5 bases). Germline CDR1 reads ENHRY; CDR2 reads SYGVKD. V was trimmed by 4 bases and J by 0 bases, leaving 11 bases between them. The CDR3 is 15 amino acids. CDR3 amino acids: CAISAPSSSTDTQYF. CDR3 nucleotides: TGTGCCATCAGTGCCCCTAGCAGTAGCACAGATACGCAGTATTTT.

V is TRBV28 and J is TRBJ2-5, with D possibly matching TRBD1 (5 bases). There are 17 residues in the CDR3. Per germline, CDR1 MDHEN and CDR2 SYDVKM. Trimming cost V 3 bases and J 3 bases, with 20 bases left between them. DNA of the CDR3: TGTGCCAGCAGTTTCCCTGCCTCCAAGGGGTGGGAAGAGACCCAGTACTTC. Its protein is CASSFPASKGWEETQYF.

There are a few counts of this clone. The rearrangement uses TRBV18 and TRBJ1-4, with D perhaps TRBD1 (5 bases). Trimming removed 2 bases at V and 4 bases at J, with 14 bases between. The germline V gene encodes CDR1 KGHSH and CDR2 LQKENI. The CDR3 is 16 amino acids. For the CDR3, the DNA is TGTGCCAGCTCACCATTCCAGGGCGACGTTAATGAAAAACTGTTTTTT. Its protein is CASSPFQGDVNEKLFF.

The CDR3 nucleotides are TGTGCCAGCAGTATGCTTACAGATACGCAGTATTTT. Residues: CASSMLTDTQYF. The genes are TRBV28 and TRBJ2-3; D ambiguous. Per germline, CDR1 MDHEN and CDR2 SYDVKM. CDR3 length: 12 amino acids. The V end lost 5 bases, the J end lost 3 bases, and 6 bases lay between the germline ends.

The rearrangement uses TRBV19 and TRBJ1-5; D gene uncertain. Germline V gives CDR1 LNHDA, CDR2 SQIVND (reference sequence). The CDR3 is made up of 13 amino acids. Between the trimmed V and J ends, which lost 3 bases and 7 bases, there was a span of 10 bases. CDR3 sequence: CASSINNPQPQHF. CDR3 DNA sequence: TGTGCCAGTAGTATCAACAATCCCCAGCCCCAGCATTTT.

The chain has TRBV7-3 and TRBJ1-1; D not certain. This CDR3 is built from 13 residues. V lost 1 base, J lost 1 base, and 4 bases lay in between. In germline, CDR1 is SGHTA, CDR2 FQGTGA. Here the CDR3 reads CASSLSGNTEAFF. The CDR3 region has the DNA TGTGCCAGCAGCTTAAGCGGGAACACTGAAGCTTTCTTT.

The J gene is TRBJ1-2, the V gene TRBV6-2 or TRBV6-3, with D perhaps TRBD1 (6 bases). From germline, CDR1 is MNHEY and CDR2 SVGEGT. V lost 5 bases to trimming and J lost 3 bases, with 16 bases between them. This CDR3 contains 15 residues. Here the CDR3 DNA reads TGTGCCAGCAGTCCGCCGGGGGCGGCGGACTATGGCTACACCTTC. It translates to CASSPPGAADYGYTF.

This rearrangement joins TRBV10-3 to TRBJ1-5; 9 nucleotides agree with TRBD1. The CDR3 spans 13 residues. CDR1 and CDR2 (germline): ENHRY, SYGVKD. The junction had 3 bases not matched to a gene; V was cut back by 8 bases and J by 4 bases. CDR3 loop: CAIGTGTNQPQHF. CDR3 in DNA: TGTGCCATCGGGACAGGGACTAATCAGCCCCAGCATTTT.